This is a list of T cell receptor beta chains from one sample in a study of tumor-infiltrating lymphocytes in primary liver carcinoma. MiXCR, applied by TCRdb to the multiplex PCR reads, yields one record per CDR3 protein. The top ten hold 5.5% to 7% of the sample, which has 330,000 or so distinct CDR3 sequences, less than 65% seen once. What was sequenced was peripheral blood. These receptors all stem from a man aged 35-49 years with primary liver carcinoma and hepatitis B virus infection. CDR3s include the opening cysteine and the closing phenylalanine or tryptophan.

v_gene	j_gene	CDR3aa
TRBV19	TRBJ1-1	CASSKKTGLGNTEAFF
TRBV10-3	TRBJ2-1	CAISESGLFGNEQFF
TRBV9	TRBJ2-6	CASSDGTGSGANVLTF
TRBV10-3	TRBJ2-1	CAISVETLGRGQFF
TRBV6-5	TRBJ2-1	CASSTRLAGGDNEQFF
TRBV30	TRBJ2-7	CAWSAGVMSKQYF
TRBV11-2	TRBJ2-1	CDSSLELGGYNEQFF
TRBV29-1	TRBJ2-7	CSVTSISYEQCF
TRBV5-6	TRBJ2-1	CASSSPGTSNEQFF
TRBV12-3/TRBV12-4	TRBJ1-1	CASLPGQGGIGTEAFF
TRBV5-1	TRBJ2-7	CASSFIAGVCGEQYF
TRBV11-3	TRBJ2-7	CASSFREGSKQYF
TRBV28	TRBJ2-1	CASDLSSGRAKYNEQFF
TRBV7-8	TRBJ2-1	CASSNQREQFF
TRBV10-2	TRBJ2-7	CASSRRDRGCEQYF
TRBV10-1	TRBJ2-5	CASYRGVETQYF
TRBV5-1	TRBJ2-7	CASSLQAHSYEQYF
TRBV11-2	TRBJ2-3	CASSLGLAEGDTQYF
TRBV11-2	TRBJ1-2	CASSPGGGRNGYTF
TRBV10-3	TRBJ1-2	CAISVSVDGYTF
TRBV11-2	TRBJ2-1	CASSSSGGQFF
TRBV5-4	TRBJ1-6	CASSTRGGAGSPLHF
TRBV11-1	TRBJ2-2	CASSTGFKTGELLF
TRBV10-3	TRBJ1-4	CAISAQLNERLFF
TRBV5-1	TRBJ2-7	CASSLAGSSYEHYF
TRBV11-2	TRBJ2-5	CASSRDRETVYF
TRBV9	TRBJ2-7	CASSEGSGGTYEQYF
TRBV15	TRBJ2-3	CATSTSGVNTDTQYF